This T cell receptor (beta chain) was identified during a study of blood T cell repertoires in COVID-19. Original analysis: Estimated nucleated cell counts came from reference gene primer amplification. Only in-frame clones appear in the TCRdb table, and some are missing; sequencing was by immunoSEQ multiplex PCR. V, J and clone size are those of that table, while D and trimming were read from the DNA. The repertoire consists of roughly 380,000 clones, with about 90% occurring once and the leading ten covering approximately 1%. Individuals drawn from under 30 US areas were roughly 18 to 89 years old. Cohorts were based on clinical histories the participants reported. The study recruited exposed participants who had met a COVID-19 case within 2 weeks before entry. The CDR3 totals 15 residues. CDR1 and CDR2 (germline): LNHDA, SQIVND (reference sequence). The V and J ends lost 6 bases and 1 base, in that order; junction bases with no gene match: 5.

The rearrangement uses TRBV19 and TRBJ1-5, with TRBD1 matching over 8 bases. The specimen sequenced was PBMCs or T cells enriched from blood (not recorded which). The source of this sequence is a woman aged 25 to 39 who had been exposed to COVID-19. CDR3 DNA: TGTGCCAGTAGCCGACAGGGGTCGAGCAATCAGCCCCAGCATTTT. As protein: CASSRQGSSNQPQHF.